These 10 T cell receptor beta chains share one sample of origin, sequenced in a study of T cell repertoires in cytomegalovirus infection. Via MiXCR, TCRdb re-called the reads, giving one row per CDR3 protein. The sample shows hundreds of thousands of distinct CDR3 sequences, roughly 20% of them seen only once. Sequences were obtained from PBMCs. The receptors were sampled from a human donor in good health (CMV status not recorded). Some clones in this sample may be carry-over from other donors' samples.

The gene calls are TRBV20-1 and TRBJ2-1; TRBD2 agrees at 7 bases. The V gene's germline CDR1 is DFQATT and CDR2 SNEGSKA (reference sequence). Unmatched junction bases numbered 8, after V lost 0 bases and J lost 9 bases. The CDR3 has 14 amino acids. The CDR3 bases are TGCAGTGCTAGAGAGGTACTAGCGTTAGGTGAGCAGTTCTTC. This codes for CSAREVLALGEQFF.

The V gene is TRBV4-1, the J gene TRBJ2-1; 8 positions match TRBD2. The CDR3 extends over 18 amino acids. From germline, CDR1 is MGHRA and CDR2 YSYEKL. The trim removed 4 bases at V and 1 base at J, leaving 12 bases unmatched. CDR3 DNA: TGCGCCAGCAGCCTCCGACCTGCGGGACTAGGTTCCTACAATGAGCAGTTCTTC. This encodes CASSLRPAGLGSYNEQFF.

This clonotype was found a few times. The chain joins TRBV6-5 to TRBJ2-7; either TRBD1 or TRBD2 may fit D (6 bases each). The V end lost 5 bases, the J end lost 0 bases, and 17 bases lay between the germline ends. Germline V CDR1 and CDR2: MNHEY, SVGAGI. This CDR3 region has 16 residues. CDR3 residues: CASSPLAQGGSYEQYF. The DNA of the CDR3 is TGTGCCAGCAGTCCCCTGGCACAGGGAGGCTCCTACGAGCAGTACTTC.

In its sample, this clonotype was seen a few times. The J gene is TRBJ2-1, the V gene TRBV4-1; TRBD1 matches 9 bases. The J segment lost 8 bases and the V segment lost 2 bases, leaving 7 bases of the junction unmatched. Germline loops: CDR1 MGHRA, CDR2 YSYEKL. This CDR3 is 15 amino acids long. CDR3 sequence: CASSQPGTGTDEQFF. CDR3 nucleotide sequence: TGCGCCAGCAGCCAACCCGGGACAGGGACGGATGAGCAGTTCTTC.

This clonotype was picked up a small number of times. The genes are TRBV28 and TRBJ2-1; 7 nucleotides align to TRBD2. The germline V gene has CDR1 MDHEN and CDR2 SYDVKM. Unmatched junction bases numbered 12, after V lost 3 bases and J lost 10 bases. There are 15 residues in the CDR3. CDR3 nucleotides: TGTGCCAGCAGTTTGTGGGGGGGACCCCTCGGGGAGCAGTTCTTC. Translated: CASSLWGGPLGEQFF.

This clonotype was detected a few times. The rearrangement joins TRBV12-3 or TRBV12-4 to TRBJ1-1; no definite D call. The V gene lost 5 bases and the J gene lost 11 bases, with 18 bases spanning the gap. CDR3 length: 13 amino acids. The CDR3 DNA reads TGTGCCAGCAGTGCCTTGACGGCCGGGAACGCTTTCTTT. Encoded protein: CASSALTAGNAFF.

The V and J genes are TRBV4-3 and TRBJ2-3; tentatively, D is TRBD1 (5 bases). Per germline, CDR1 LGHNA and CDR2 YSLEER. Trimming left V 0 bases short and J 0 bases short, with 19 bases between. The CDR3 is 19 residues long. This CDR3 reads CASSQEGDGAATSTDTQYF. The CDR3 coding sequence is TGCGCCAGCAGCCAAGAAGGAGATGGGGCGGCCACTAGCACAGATACGCAGTATTTT.

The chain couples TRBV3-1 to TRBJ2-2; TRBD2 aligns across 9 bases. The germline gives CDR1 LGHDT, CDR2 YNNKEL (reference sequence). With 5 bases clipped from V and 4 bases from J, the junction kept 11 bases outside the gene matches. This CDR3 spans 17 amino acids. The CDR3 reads CASSSYGGSGSTGELFF. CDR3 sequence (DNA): TGTGCCAGCAGCTCATACGGGGGTAGCGGGAGCACCGGGGAGCTGTTTTTT.

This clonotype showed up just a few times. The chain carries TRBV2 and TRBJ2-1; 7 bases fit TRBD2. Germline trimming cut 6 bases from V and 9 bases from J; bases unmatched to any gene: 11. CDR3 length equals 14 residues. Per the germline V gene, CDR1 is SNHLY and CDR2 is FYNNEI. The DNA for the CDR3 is TGTGCCAGCAGGCCAGCGGGATACCCCAGTGAGCAGTTCTTC. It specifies CASRPAGYPSEQFF.

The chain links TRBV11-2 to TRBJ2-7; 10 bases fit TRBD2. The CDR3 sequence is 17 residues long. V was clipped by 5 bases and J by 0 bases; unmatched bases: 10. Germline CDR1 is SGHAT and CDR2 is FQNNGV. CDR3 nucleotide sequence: TGTGCCAGCAGCGGGATAGCGGGGGGCCGCTTCTCCTACGAGCAGTACTTC. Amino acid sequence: CASSGIAGGRFSYEQYF.